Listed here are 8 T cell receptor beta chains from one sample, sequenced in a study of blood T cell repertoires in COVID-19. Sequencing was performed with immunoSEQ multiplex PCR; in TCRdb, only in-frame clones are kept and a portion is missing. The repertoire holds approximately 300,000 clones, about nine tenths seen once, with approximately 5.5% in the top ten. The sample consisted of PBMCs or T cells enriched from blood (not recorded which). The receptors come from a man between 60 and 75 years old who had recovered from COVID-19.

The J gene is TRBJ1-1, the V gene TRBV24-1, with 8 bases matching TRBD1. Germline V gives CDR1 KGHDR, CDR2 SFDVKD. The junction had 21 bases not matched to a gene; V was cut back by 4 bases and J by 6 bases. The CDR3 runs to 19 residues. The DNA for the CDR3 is TGTGCCACCAGTGACCGTCCCCGATCCGGACAGGGAGGAGTCCCTGAAGCTTTCTTT. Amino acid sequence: CATSDRPRSGQGGVPEAFF.

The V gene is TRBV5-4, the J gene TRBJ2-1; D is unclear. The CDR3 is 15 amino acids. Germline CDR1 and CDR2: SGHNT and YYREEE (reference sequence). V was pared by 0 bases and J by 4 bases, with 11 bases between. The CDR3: CASSLETQRYNEQFF. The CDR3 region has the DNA TGTGCCAGCAGCTTGGAGACTCAAAGGTACAATGAGCAGTTCTTC.

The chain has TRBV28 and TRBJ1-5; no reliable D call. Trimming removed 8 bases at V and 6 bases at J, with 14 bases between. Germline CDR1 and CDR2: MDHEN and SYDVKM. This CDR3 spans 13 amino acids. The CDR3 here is CASHLKGGQPQHF. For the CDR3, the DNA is TGTGCCAGCCACCTCAAAGGAGGTCAGCCCCAGCATTTT.

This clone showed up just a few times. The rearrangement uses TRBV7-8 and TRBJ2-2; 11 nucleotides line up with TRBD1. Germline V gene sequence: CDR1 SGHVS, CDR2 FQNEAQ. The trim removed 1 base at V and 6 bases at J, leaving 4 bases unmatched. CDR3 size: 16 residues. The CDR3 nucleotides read TGTGCCAGCAGCTTAGTCGGGACAGGGGGAGCCGGGGAGCTGTTTTTT. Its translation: CASSLVGTGGAGELFF.

DNA of the CDR3: TGTGCCAGCAGCTTAGGAGTACCGGGACTAGCGGGAGATATCGCAGATACGCAGTATTTT. The encoded protein is CASSLGVPGLAGDIADTQYF. The chain employs TRBV11-3 and TRBJ2-3; 14 nucleotides match TRBD2. The CDR3 runs 20 residues. V lost 1 base, J lost 4 bases, and 13 bases stayed unmatched. In germline, CDR1 is SGHNT, CDR2 YENEEA.

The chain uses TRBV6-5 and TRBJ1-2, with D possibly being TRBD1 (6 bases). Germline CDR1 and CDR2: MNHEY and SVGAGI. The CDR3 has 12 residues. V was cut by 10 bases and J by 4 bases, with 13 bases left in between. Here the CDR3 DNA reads TGTGCCACGAGGACAGAAAGCTATGGCTACACCTTC. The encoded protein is CATRTESYGYTF.

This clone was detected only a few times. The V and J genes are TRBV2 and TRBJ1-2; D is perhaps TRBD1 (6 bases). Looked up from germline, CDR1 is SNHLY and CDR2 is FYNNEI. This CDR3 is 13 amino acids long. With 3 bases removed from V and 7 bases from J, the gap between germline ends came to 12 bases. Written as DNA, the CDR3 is TGTGCCAGCAGTGAGGGGGCCTGGATTGGCTACACCTTC. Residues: CASSEGAWIGYTF. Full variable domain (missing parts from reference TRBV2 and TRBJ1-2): EPEVTQTPSHQVTQMGQEVILRCVPISNHLYFYWYRQILGQKVEFLVSFYNNEISEKSEIFDDQFSVERPDGSNFTLKIRSTKLEDSAMYFCASSEGAWIGYTFGSGTRLTVV.

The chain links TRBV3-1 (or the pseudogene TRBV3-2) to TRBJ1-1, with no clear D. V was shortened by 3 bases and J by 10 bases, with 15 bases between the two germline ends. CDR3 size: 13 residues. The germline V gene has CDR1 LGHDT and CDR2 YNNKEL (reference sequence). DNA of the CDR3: TGTGCCAGCAGCCATTTGAGGGAGGGTCGAGCTTTCTTT. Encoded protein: CASSHLREGRAFF.